This TCR beta chain was sequenced for a study of CXCR3-negative and CXCR3-positive naive CD8 T cells. General study findings and limits: Naive CXCR3-positive cells had TRB CDR3s more hydrophobic than those of CXCR3-negative naive cells.

The naive CD8+ gate required CD45RO-CCR7+CD27+CD95- phenotype. 5' RACE with UMI labels generated the TRB cDNA libraries. TCRdb reanalyzed the 5' RACE reads, giving one entry per CDR3 protein sequence and no DNA. The sample data list 150,000 to 170,000 distinct CDR3 sequences. About this clonotype itself: Its antigen is unknown.

The clonotype was recovered from a human donor in good health. Some clones in this sample may be carry-over from other donors' samples. The source material was naive CXCR3+ CD8+ T cells from blood. Subset meaning: CD45RO-CCR7+CD27+CD95- naive CD8+ T cells expressing CXCR3 (TNR3+).

The CDR3 loop reads CATSPAGNQPQHF. The chain links TRBV15 to TRBJ1-5. The CDR3 runs 13 residues. Germline V gene sequence: CDR1 LNHNV, CDR2 YYDKDF (reference sequence).